These 23 T cell receptor beta chains came from one sample sequenced in a study of regulatory T cells in long-lasting Graves disease. Arm-PCR of CDR3 regions with iRepertoire HTBI primers generated TCR beta libraries. TCRdb ran MiXCR on the multiplex PCR reads and lists one entry per CDR3 protein. The sample gives roughly 360,000 distinct CDR3 sequences, 10% to 15% of which show up once; around 18% is in the top ten. Sample time point: newly diagnosed GD, antithyroid drugs for less than 3 months. There was RNA extracted from PBMCs, and the TCR library was made from it. Another study also made use of these data, one on T cells in Graves' hyperthyroidism and ophthalmopathy.

The material sequenced was peripheral blood mononuclear cells (PBMCs), taken at new diagnosis, from a patient treated with antithyroid drugs. These receptors came from a woman under 30 with Graves disease.

The genes are TRBV7-8 and TRBJ2-1, with TRBD2 as a possible D gene (6 bases). The V and J ends lost 2 bases and 14 bases respectively, with 19 bases between them. The V gene's germline CDR1 is SGHVS and CDR2 FQNEAQ. This CDR3 comprises 14 residues. CDR3 loop: CASSLFGGDQYEFF. Here the CDR3 DNA reads TGTGCCAGCAGCTTATTTGGCGGGGACCAATACGAGTTCTTC. Combining the CDR3 with reference TRBV7-8 and TRBJ2-1 gives the whole variable domain GAGVSQSPRYKVAKRGQDVALRCDPISGHVSLFWYQQALGQGPEFLTYFQNEAQLDKSGLPSDRFFAERPEGSVSTLKIQRTQQEDSAVYLCASSLFGGDQYEFFGPGTRLTVL.

This clonotype was detected many times. The V call is TRBV20-1, the J call TRBJ1-2, with 7 bases that match TRBD1. Per germline, CDR1 DFQATT and CDR2 SNEGSKA (reference sequence). This CDR3 spans 14 amino acids. Losses at the gene ends were 3 bases for V and 2 bases for J; bases not matched to a gene: 6. The CDR3 is CSASEGRGNYGYTF. The DNA of the CDR3 is TGCAGTGCTAGTGAGGGCAGGGGGAACTATGGCTACACCTTC.

This chain uses TRBV29-1 with TRBJ2-2; 9 bases map to TRBD2. The CDR3 extends over 18 amino acids. The germline gives CDR1 SQVTM, CDR2 ANQGSEA. V shed 4 bases, J shed 0 bases, and the junction held 12 bases outside the gene matches. This CDR3 is CSVGGLAGLNPNTGELFF. The CDR3 nucleotides are TGCAGCGTTGGGGGTCTAGCGGGGCTTAATCCGAACACCGGGGAGCTGTTTTTT.

This clonotype was seen at least ten times. The chain combines TRBV29-1 with TRBJ2-2; tentative D call: TRBD2 (5 bases). Germline V gives CDR1 SQVTM, CDR2 ANQGSEA. V lost 6 bases and J 1 base, leaving 9 bases between the germline ends. The CDR3 consists of 13 residues. The DNA of the CDR3 is TGCAGCGTCCTGCGGGTGAACACCGGGGAGCTGTTTTTT. Translating gives CSVLRVNTGELFF.

This clonotype has a count of ten or more. The CDR3 spells CAISATSGGTTNEQFF. CDR3 DNA: TGTGCCATCAGTGCGACTAGCGGGGGGACCACAAATGAGCAGTTCTTC. This chain uses TRBV10-3 with TRBJ2-1, with TRBD2 identical over 13 bases. This CDR3 comprises 16 residues. With 4 bases clipped from V and 7 bases from J, the junction kept 7 bases outside the gene matches. CDR1 and CDR2 from the germline V gene are ENHRY and SYGVKD.

In this sample, this clonotype turned up a few times. This chain links TRBV6-1 with TRBJ1-2; D is unclear. V shed 5 bases and J shed 4 bases, with 8 bases lying between them. The CDR3 totals 12 residues. Per the germline V gene, CDR1 is MNHNS and CDR2 is SASEGT. In DNA, the CDR3 is TGTGCCAGCAGTAGCAGTCGCTATGGCTACACCTTC. Residues: CASSSSRYGYTF.

In this sample, this clonotype turned up a few times. The rearrangement joins TRBV20-1 to TRBJ1-6; no clear D. Germline V CDR1 and CDR2: DFQATT, SNEGSKA (reference sequence). The CDR3 is 14 amino acids. V lost 3 bases and J 10 bases, leaving 16 bases between the germline ends. CDR3 in amino acids: CSASEGIVRSPLHF. CDR3 bases: TGCAGTGCTAGTGAGGGAATCGTGAGATCACCCCTCCACTTT.

Points on this clonotype: With a much larger clone just one base away, this may be a read error. The chain couples TRBV6-1 to TRBJ1-1; 9 bases map to TRBD1. V was pared by 6 bases and J by 4 bases, with 9 bases of the junction left unmatched. Looked up from germline, CDR1 is MNHNS and CDR2 is SASEGT. This CDR3 has 15 amino acids. Here the CDR3 reads CASSSTGGEGTEAFF. The CDR3 nucleotides read TGTGCCAGCAGCTCCACAGGGGGCGAGGGCACTGAAGCTTTCTTT.

This clonotype appeared many times. This chain links TRBV27 with TRBJ1-5; 11 nucleotides agree with TRBD1. Trimming took 4 bases from V and 9 from J; bases not matched to a gene: 17. Germline loops: CDR1 MNHEY, CDR2 SMNVEV (reference sequence). The CDR3 loop spans 18 amino acids. Here the CDR3 reads CASSWGISDRGQEWPQHF. The CDR3, as DNA: TGTGCCAGCAGTTGGGGGATATCGGACAGGGGGCAGGAGTGGCCCCAGCATTTT.

This clonotype appeared many times. This chain links TRBV2 with TRBJ2-3; TRBD1 aligns across 11 bases. The V gene's germline CDR1 is SNHLY and CDR2 FYNNEI. Trimming took 5 bases from V and 3 from J; bases not matched to a gene: 4. This CDR3 is 15 amino acids long. The CDR3 loop reads CASSLRDRGTDTQYF. The CDR3 nucleotides are TGTGCCAGCAGTCTCCGGGACAGGGGGACAGATACGCAGTATTTT.

The sample holds many counts of this clonotype. V usage is TRBV20-1 and J usage is TRBJ2-2; D is perhaps TRBD2 (6 bases). V lost 3 bases to trimming and J lost 3 bases, with 8 bases between them. Germline CDR1 DFQATT, CDR2 SNEGSKA (reference sequence). This CDR3 spans 13 amino acids. CDR3: CSASREHTGELFF. The CDR3 region has the DNA TGCAGTGCTAGTCGGGAGCACACCGGGGAGCTGTTTTTT.

V gene TRBV11-2 combines with J gene TRBJ1-4, with D maybe TRBD1 (5 bases). Germline V gene lookup returns CDR1 SGHAT and CDR2 FQNNGV. CDR3 length equals 15 residues. Trimming stripped 5 bases from V and 12 bases from J, with 22 bases between. The CDR3 loop is CASSPRDSNGEELFF. The CDR3 bases are TGTGCCAGCAGCCCCCGGGACTCAAATGGGGAGGAACTGTTTTTT.

This clonotype was seen ten or more times. The J gene is TRBJ1-1, the V gene TRBV15; D is unclear. The CDR3 sequence is 14 residues long. The germline gives CDR1 LNHNV, CDR2 YYDKDF (reference sequence). With 1 base removed from V and 6 bases from J, the gap between germline ends came to 12 bases. This chain's CDR3 is CATSRVGVMAEAFF. The CDR3 nucleotides are TGTGCCACCAGCAGAGTTGGCGTGATGGCTGAAGCTTTCTTT.

A single count supports this clonotype. The CDR3 DNA reads TGTGCCAGCAGCGAGTGGACAGGGCAAGAGACCCAGTACTTC. Protein product: CASSEWTGQETQYF. This sequence joins TRBV7-3 and TRBJ2-5, with 8 bases matching TRBD1. V shed 5 bases, J shed 2 bases, and the junction held 4 bases outside the gene matches. CDR3 length: 14 residues. The germline gives CDR1 SGHTA, CDR2 FQGTGA.

This clonotype was counted between two and nine times. This chain uses TRBV27 with TRBJ1-2, with D possibly TRBD1 on 6 matching bases. Trimming stripped 3 bases from V and 5 bases from J, with 16 bases between. The CDR3 consists of 15 residues. CDR1 MNHEY and CDR2 SMNVEV come from the germline V gene (reference sequence). This CDR3 reads CASSLVGGRYYGYTF. CDR3 in DNA: TGTGCCAGCAGTTTGGTTGGGGGGCGTTATTATGGCTACACCTTC.

This clonotype was seen many times. This chain links TRBV27 with TRBJ2-7; TRBD1 matches at 7 bases. The CDR3 runs to 14 residues. V was pared by 8 bases and J by 0 bases, with 7 bases of the junction left unmatched. Per the germline V gene, CDR1 is MNHEY and CDR2 is SMNVEV (reference sequence). CDR3 coding DNA: TGTGCCAGCCCGACAGGGACCGACTCCTACGAGCAGTACGTC. Amino acids: CASPTGTDSYEQYV.

This clonotype was seen repeatedly, ten times or more. V gene TRBV28 combines with J gene TRBJ2-3, with TRBD2 as a possible D gene (6 bases). Germline-derived CDR1 and CDR2 are MDHEN and SYDVKM. V lost 7 bases, J lost 0 bases, and 23 bases lay in between. The CDR3 extends over 18 amino acids. The chain's CDR3 is CASTSALGGSTSTDTQYF. CDR3 sequence (DNA): TGTGCCAGCACTTCTGCGCTCGGAGGGTCAACTAGCACAGATACGCAGTATTTT.

In its sample, this clonotype was seen many times. The V gene is TRBV7-2, the J gene TRBJ2-3; 12 nucleotides match TRBD2. V dropped 1 base and J dropped 11; count of bases not matched to a gene: 13. The CDR3 loop spans 17 amino acids. Germline V gene data show CDR1 as SGHTA and CDR2 as FQGNSA. The CDR3 region is CASSLEAMLASGGGQYF. CDR3 sequence (DNA): TGTGCCAGCAGCTTAGAGGCTATGCTGGCTAGCGGGGGGGGGCAGTATTTT.

There are many counts of this clonotype. V gene TRBV7-2 combines with J gene TRBJ2-1; 10 nucleotides line up with TRBD1. The ends lost 4 bases at V and 4 bases at J; junction bases unmatched: 7. CDR1 and CDR2 from the germline V gene are SGHTA and FQGNSA. The CDR3 is 16 amino acids. The CDR3 spells CASSYRDRGWYNEQFF. CDR3 coding DNA: TGTGCCAGCAGCTACCGGGACAGGGGTTGGTACAATGAGCAGTTCTTC. Variable domain in full (rest from reference TRBV7-2 and TRBJ2-1): GAGVSQSPSNKVTEKGKDVELRCDPISGHTALYWYRQSLGQGLEFLIYFQGNSAPDKSGLPSDRFSAERTGGSVSTLTIQRTQQEDSAVYLCASSYRDRGWYNEQFFGPGTRLTVL.

This clonotype has just a few counts. A clone one base away is much larger, so this may be a read error. The chain recombines TRBV6-5 with TRBJ1-1, with a weak D call TRBD1 (5 bases). CDR3 length: 15 residues. Looked up from germline, CDR1 is MNHEY and CDR2 is SVGAGI. CDR3 sequence (DNA): TGTGTCAGCAGTTGGAGCAGGGCTGTGAACACTGAAGCTTTCTTT. As protein: CVSSWSRAVNTEAFF.

The chain combines TRBV5-4 with TRBJ2-1; 10 bases align to TRBD2. Judging by the DNA end, TRBJ2-7 fits better; the J call may be wrong. This CDR3 contains 14 residues. The germline gives CDR1 SGHNT, CDR2 YYREEE (reference sequence). For the CDR3, the DNA is TGTGCCAGCAGCCCAGCTAGCGGGAGCTACGAGCAGTACTTC. Encoded protein: CASSPASGSYEQYF.

This clonotype was counted at least ten times. The chain links TRBV11-1 to TRBJ2-7; 8 bases align to TRBD1. The V and J ends lost 3 bases and 4 bases, in that order; junction bases with no gene match: 2. Germline V gene lookup returns CDR1 SGHAT and CDR2 FQDESV (reference sequence). The CDR3 loop spans 13 amino acids. DNA of the CDR3: TGTGCCAGCAGCTTGGACAGGGAGTACGAGCAGTACTTC. Protein product: CASSLDREYEQYF.

At least ten counts were recorded for this clonotype. The V and J genes are TRBV5-1 and TRBJ2-7, with 8 positions matching TRBD1. CDR3 length equals 17 residues. With 0 bases clipped from V and 1 base from J, the junction kept 9 bases outside the gene matches. The germline V gene has CDR1 SGHRS and CDR2 YFSETQ. CDR3 DNA sequence: TGCGCCAGCAGCTTGGGGAAACGACAGGGGCCATCCTACGAGCAGTACTTC. Encoded protein: CASSLGKRQGPSYEQYF.